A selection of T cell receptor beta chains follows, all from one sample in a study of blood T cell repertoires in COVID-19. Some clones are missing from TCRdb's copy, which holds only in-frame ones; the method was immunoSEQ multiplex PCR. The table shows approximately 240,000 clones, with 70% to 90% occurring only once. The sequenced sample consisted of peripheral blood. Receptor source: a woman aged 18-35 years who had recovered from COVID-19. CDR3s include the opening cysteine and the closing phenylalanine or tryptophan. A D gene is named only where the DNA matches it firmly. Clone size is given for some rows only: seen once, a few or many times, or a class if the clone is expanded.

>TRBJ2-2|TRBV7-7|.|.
TGTGCTACTAGGGGGAGTCACCCCAGGGAGCTGTTTTTT
CATRGSHPRELFF
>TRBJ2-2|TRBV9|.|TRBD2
TGTGCCAGCAGCCCAACTAGCGGGGGACCCACCCCCGGGGAGCTGTTTTTT
CASSPTSGGPTPGELFF
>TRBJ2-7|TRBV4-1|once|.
TGCGCCACCAGGATGAGGGCGGTGGACTCCTACGAGCAGTACTTC
CATRMRAVDSYEQYF
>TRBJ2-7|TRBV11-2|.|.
TGTGCCAGCAGCGGCGACTGGGCCTACGAGCAGTACTTC
CASSGDWAYEQYF
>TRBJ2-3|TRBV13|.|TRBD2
TGTGCCAGCAAAAGGGGACCCGGGACTAAGGACGCAGATACGCAGTATTTT
CASKRGPGTKDADTQYF
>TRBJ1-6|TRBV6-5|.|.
TGTGCCAGCAGTTACTCGAAAACCGCAACTCAGGCCCTCCACTTT
CASSYSKTATQALHF
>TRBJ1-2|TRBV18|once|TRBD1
TGTGCCAGCTCACCAAGTATCCTCATGGCAGGGGGTGATGGCTACACCTTC
CASSPSILMAGGDGYTF
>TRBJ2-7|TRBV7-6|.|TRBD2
TGTGCCAGCAGCTTATCAGGCGGGGACTACTTATCCGAGCAGTACTTC
CASSLSGGDYLSEQYF
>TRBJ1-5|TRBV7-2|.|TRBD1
TGTGCCAGCAGCCCAGGACAGGGCTATCAGCCCCAGCATTTT
CASSPGQGYQPQHF
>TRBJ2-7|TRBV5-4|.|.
TGTGCCAGCAGCACTGAGAACTACGAGCAGTACTTC
CASSTENYEQYF
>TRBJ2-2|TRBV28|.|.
TGTGCCAGCAGTCGCCAGGTGCCCGGGGAGCTGTTTTTT
CASSRQVPGELFF
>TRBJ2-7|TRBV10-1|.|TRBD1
TGCGCCAGCAGTGAGAAGAGGACAGGGGTCGAGCAGTACTTC
CASSEKRTGVEQYF
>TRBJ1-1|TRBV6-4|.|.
TGTGCCAGCAGTGACTCGGCGGGGGCCCCTGAAGCTTTCTTT
CASSDSAGAPEAFF
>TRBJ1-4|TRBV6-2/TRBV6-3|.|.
TGTGCCAGCAGTTACTCTGGGAGGAATGAAAAACTGTTTTTT
CASSYSGRNEKLFF
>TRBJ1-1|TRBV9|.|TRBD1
TGTGCCAGCAGCCCGACAGGGATGGGCGGGGAGACTGAAGCTTTCTTT
CASSPTGMGGETEAFF
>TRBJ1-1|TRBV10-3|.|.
TGTGCCATCAGTGACGCAGGCGACACTGAAGCTTTCTTT
CAISDAGDTEAFF
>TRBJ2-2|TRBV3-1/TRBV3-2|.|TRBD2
TGTGCCAGCAGCCAAGCAACGGGACTAATAGTTCGGGGCACCGGGGAGCTGTTTTTT
CASSQATGLIVRGTGELFF
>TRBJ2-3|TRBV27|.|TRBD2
TGTGCCAGCAGTTTACTAGCGGGAGAGGGGACAGATACGCAGTATTTT
CASSLLAGEGTDTQYF
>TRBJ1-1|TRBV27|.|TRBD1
TGTGCCAGCAGTCCACTAGGGACAGGGAACACTGAAGCTTTCTTT
CASSPLGTGNTEAFF
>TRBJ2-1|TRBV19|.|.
TGTGCCAGTAGCGCCCAAATGACAGATGATGAGCAGTTCTTC
CASSAQMTDDEQFF
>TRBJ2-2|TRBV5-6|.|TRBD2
TGTGCCAGCAGCTTGGGCGGGAGCTCTACCGGGGAGCTGTTTTTT
CASSLGGSSTGELFF
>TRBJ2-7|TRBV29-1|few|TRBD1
TGCAGCGTTAGGACAGGGGCCGGAGGGGAGCAGTACTTC
CSVRTGAGGEQYF
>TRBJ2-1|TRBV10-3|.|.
TGTGCCATCAGTGAGTCTACTAGCCCCCCCGATGAGCAGTTCTTC
CAISESTSPPDEQFF